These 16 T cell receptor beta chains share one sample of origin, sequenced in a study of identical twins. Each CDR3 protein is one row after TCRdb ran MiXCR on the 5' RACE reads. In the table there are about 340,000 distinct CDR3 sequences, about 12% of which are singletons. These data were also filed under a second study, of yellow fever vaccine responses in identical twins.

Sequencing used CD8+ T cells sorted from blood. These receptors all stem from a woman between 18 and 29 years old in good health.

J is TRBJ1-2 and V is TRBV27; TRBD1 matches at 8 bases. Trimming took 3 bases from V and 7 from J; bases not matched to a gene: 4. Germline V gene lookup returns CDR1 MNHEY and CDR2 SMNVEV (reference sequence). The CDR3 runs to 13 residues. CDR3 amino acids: CASSFQGARGYTF. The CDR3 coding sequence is TGTGCCAGCAGTTTCCAGGGGGCTCGTGGCTACACCTTC.

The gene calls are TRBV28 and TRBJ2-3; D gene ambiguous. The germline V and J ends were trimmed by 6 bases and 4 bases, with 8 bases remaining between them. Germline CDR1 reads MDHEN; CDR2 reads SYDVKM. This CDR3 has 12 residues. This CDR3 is CASREQPDTQYF. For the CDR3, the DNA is TGTGCCAGCAGGGAGCAGCCAGATACGCAGTATTTT. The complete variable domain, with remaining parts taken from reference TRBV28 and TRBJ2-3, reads DVKVTQSSRYLVKRTGEKVFLECVQDMDHENMFWYRQDPGLGLRLIYFSYDVKMKEKGDIPEGYSVSREKKERFSLILESASTNQTSMYLCASREQPDTQYFGPGTRLTVL.

The chain's CDR3 is CASRQDENTGELFF. CDR3 sequence (DNA): TGTGCCAGCAGACAGGACGAGAACACCGGGGAGCTGTTTTTT. The chain uses TRBV6-7 and TRBJ2-2; D is perhaps TRBD1 (5 bases). TRBV6-7 belongs to the ORF category, with a function that is uncertain. Trimming removed 6 bases from V and 1 base from J, with 9 bases in between. The CDR3 is 14 residues long.

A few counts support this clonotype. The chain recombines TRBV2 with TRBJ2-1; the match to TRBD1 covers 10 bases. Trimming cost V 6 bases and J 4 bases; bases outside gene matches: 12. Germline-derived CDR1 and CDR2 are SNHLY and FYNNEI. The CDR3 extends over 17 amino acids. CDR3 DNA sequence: TGTGCCAGCAGCCCCGGGACAGGGGTCCTTCCTTACAATGAGCAGTTCTTC. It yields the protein CASSPGTGVLPYNEQFF.

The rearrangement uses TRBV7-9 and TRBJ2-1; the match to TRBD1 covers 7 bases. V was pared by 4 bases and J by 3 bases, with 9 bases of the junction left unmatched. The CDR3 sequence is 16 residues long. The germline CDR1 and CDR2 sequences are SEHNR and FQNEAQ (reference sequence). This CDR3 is CASSSSRDSSYNEQFF. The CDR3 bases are TGTGCCAGCAGCTCCTCTCGGGACAGCAGCTACAATGAGCAGTTCTTC.

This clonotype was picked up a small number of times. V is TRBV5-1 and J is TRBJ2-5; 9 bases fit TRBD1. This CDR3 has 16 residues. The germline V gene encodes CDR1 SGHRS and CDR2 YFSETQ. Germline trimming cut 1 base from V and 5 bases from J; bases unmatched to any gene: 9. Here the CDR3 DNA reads TGCGCCAGCAGCTTGAGCGTGGGACAGGGCTTTGAGACCCAGTACTTC. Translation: CASSLSVGQGFETQYF.

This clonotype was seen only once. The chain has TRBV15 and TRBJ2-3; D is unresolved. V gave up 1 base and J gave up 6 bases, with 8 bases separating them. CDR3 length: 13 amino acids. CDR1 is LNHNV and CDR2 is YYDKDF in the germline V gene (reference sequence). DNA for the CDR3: TGTGCCACCAGCAGAGTGCAGCGTGATACGCAGTATTTT. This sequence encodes CATSRVQRDTQYF.

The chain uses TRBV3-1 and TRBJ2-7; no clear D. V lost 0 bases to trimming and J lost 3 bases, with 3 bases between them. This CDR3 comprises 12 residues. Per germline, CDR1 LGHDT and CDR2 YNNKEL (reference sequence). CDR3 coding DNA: TGTGCCAGCAGCCAAGATTTCTACGAGCAGTACTTC. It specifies CASSQDFYEQYF.

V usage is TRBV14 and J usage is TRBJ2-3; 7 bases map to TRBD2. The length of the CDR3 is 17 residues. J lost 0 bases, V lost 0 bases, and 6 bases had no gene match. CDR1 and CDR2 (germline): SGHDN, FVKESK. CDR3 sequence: CASSQEYSSGSTDTQYF. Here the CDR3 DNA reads TGTGCCAGCAGCCAAGAGTATTCTAGCGGTAGCACAGATACGCAGTATTTT.

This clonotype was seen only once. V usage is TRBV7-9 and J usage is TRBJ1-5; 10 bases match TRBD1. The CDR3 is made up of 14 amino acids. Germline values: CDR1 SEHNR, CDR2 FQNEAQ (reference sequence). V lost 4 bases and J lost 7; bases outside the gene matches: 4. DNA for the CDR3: TGTGCCAGCAGCTCCCTGACAGGGGGCCAGCCCCAGCATTTT. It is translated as CASSSLTGGQPQHF. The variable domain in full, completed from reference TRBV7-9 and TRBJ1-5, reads DTGVSQNPRHKITKRGQNVTFRCDPISEHNRLYWYRQTLGQGPEFLTYFQNEAQLEKSRLLSDRFSAERPKGSFSTLEIQRTEQGDSAMYLCASSSLTGGQPQHFGDGTRLSIL.

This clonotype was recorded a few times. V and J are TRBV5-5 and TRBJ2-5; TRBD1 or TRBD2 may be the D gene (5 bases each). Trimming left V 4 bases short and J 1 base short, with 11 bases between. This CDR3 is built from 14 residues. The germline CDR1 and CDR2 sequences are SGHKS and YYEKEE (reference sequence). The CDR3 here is CASSPGRIQETQYF. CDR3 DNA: TGTGCCAGCAGCCCGGGACGGATCCAAGAGACCCAGTACTTC.

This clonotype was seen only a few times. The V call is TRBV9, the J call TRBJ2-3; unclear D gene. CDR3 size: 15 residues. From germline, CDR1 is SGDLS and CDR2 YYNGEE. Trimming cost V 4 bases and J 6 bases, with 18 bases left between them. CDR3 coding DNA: TGTGCCAGCAGCTTCTCCGGCCTTGCAGGTGATACGCAGTATTTT. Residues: CASSFSGLAGDTQYF. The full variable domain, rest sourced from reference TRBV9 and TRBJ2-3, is DSGVTQTPKHLITATGQRVTLRCSPRSGDLSVYWYQQSLDQGLQFLIQYYNGEERAKGNILERFSAQQFPDLHSELNLSSLELGDSALYFCASSFSGLAGDTQYFGPGTRLTVL.

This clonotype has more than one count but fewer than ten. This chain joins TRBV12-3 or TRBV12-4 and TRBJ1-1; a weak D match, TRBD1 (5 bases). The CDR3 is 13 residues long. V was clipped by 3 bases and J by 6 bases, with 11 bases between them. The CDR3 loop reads CASSLGGVAEAFF. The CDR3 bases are TGTGCCAGCAGTTTGGGGGGGGTCGCTGAAGCTTTCTTT.

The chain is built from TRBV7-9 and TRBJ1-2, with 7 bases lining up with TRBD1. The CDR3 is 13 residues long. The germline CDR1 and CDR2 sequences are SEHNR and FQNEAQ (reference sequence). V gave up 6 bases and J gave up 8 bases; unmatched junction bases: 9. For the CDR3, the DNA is TGTGCCAGCAGTTTCACAGGGGAAAGGGGCTACACCTTC. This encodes CASSFTGERGYTF.

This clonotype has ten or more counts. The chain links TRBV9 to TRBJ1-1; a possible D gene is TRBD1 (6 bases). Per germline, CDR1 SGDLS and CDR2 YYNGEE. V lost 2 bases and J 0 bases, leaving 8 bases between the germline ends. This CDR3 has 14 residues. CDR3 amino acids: CASSVDSLNTEAFF. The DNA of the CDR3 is TGTGCCAGCAGCGTGGACAGCCTGAACACTGAAGCTTTCTTT.

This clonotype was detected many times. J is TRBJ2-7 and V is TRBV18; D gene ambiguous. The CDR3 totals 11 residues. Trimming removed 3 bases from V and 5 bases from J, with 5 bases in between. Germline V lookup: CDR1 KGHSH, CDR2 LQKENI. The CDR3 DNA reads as TGTGCCAGCTCACCTGGACACGAGCAGTACTTC. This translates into CASSPGHEQYF.